The 26 T cell receptor beta chains in this list originate from one sample, sequenced in a study of blood T cell repertoires in COVID-19. Repertoires were generated with immunoSEQ multiplex PCR, while TCRdb's copy carries only in-frame clones and drops some. The sample includes about 140,000 clones, around 82% of them seen just once. The sequencing sample was made of peripheral blood. The origin of the receptors is a woman aged 60-75 years with acute or convalescent COVID-19.

The chain uses TRBV7-2 and TRBJ2-2; TRBD1 might be the D (9 bases). Germline V CDR1 and CDR2: SGHTA, FQGNSA. The CDR3 runs 17 residues. V was shortened by 0 bases and J by 3 bases, with 14 bases between the two germline ends. CDR3: CASSLASGTGYTGELFF. The CDR3 DNA follows: TGTGCCAGCAGCTTAGCTAGCGGGACAGGGTACACCGGGGAGCTGTTTTTT.

This sequence joins TRBV28 and TRBJ1-5, with unresolved D. The CDR3 spans 16 residues. Per the germline V gene, CDR1 is MDHEN and CDR2 is SYDVKM. The V end was cut by 2 bases, the J end by 1 base, with 12 bases between. The CDR3 loop reads CASSLRRAVSNQPQHF. CDR3 nucleotide sequence: TGTGCCAGCAGTTTACGTCGCGCTGTAAGCAATCAGCCCCAGCATTTT.

The V call is TRBV12-5, the J call TRBJ1-1; TRBD1 might be the D (5 bases). Deletions cut 3 bases from V and 0 bases from J, with 8 bases between. The CDR3 covers 14 residues. Germline-derived CDR1 and CDR2 are LGHNT and FRNRAP. For the CDR3, the DNA is TGTGCTAGTGGTTTCTCAGGGATGAACACTGAAGCTTTCTTT. Its translation: CASGFSGMNTEAFF.

The V and J genes are TRBV28 and TRBJ2-3, with TRBD2 matching 11 bases. The CDR3 is 15 residues long. The V segment lost 3 bases and the J segment 4 bases; nucleotides outside the gene matches: 3. The germline V gene has CDR1 MDHEN and CDR2 SYDVKM. The CDR3 loop reads CASSLNSGRADTQYF. The CDR3 region has the DNA TGTGCCAGCAGTTTGAATAGCGGGAGGGCAGATACGCAGTATTTT.

This clone was found a few times. The chain couples TRBV4-1 to TRBJ1-3, with TRBD1 as a possible D gene (5 bases). V lost 6 bases, J lost 4 bases, and 25 bases lay in between. The germline gives CDR1 MGHRA, CDR2 YSYEKL. This CDR3 region has 18 residues. CDR3 sequence: CASSEGRALGRRGNTIYF. For the CDR3, the DNA is TGCGCCAGCAGTGAAGGCAGGGCGCTCGGGAGGAGGGGAAACACCATATATTTT.

The chain joins TRBV7-8 to TRBJ1-3, with 7 bases identical to TRBD1. The J segment lost 8 bases and the V segment lost 2 bases, leaving 12 bases of the junction unmatched. The CDR3 consists of 16 residues. Germline CDR1 reads SGHVS; CDR2 reads FQNEAQ. The DNA for the CDR3 is TGTGCCAGCAGCTTAACGACCGTAGGGGGCCTGGACACCATATATTTT. Its translation is CASSLTTVGGLDTIYF. Based on the CDR3 plus reference TRBV7-8 and TRBJ1-3, the full variable domain is GAGVSQSPRYKVAKRGQDVALRCDPISGHVSLFWYQQALGQGPEFLTYFQNEAQLDKSGLPSDRFFAERPEGSVSTLKIQRTQQEDSAVYLCASSLTTVGGLDTIYFGEGSWLTVV.

J is TRBJ1-5 and V is TRBV19; tentatively, D is TRBD1 (5 bases). Looked up from germline, CDR1 is LNHDA and CDR2 is SQIVND (reference sequence). V was shortened by 7 bases and J by 3 bases, with 16 bases between the two germline ends. This CDR3 is 15 amino acids long. The CDR3 loop reads CASTSMTALNQPQHF. Written as DNA, the CDR3 is TGTGCCAGTACGTCGATGACAGCACTCAATCAGCCCCAGCATTTT.

The chain uses TRBV3-1 (or the pseudogene TRBV3-2) and TRBJ1-1; TRBD1 aligns across 7 bases. CDR3 length: 14 amino acids. CDR1 and CDR2 (germline): LGHDT, YNNKEL (reference sequence). Trimming cost V 0 bases and J 3 bases; bases outside gene matches: 1. CDR3 in DNA: TGTGCCAGCAGCCAAGAGACAGGGTACACTGAAGCTTTCTTT. It encodes CASSQETGYTEAFF.

This chain joins TRBV5-1 and TRBJ1-4; D gene ambiguous. Germline CDR1 SGHRS, CDR2 YFSETQ. The CDR3 covers 15 residues. Trimming shortened V by 0 bases and J by 7 bases, and 13 bases separated the two germline ends. CDR3 sequence: CASSLDGRAGEKLFF. In nucleotides, the CDR3 is TGCGCCAGCAGCTTGGATGGGAGGGCCGGTGAAAAACTGTTTTTT.

This rearrangement joins TRBV2 to TRBJ1-2; D is undetermined. CDR1 is SNHLY and CDR2 is FYNNEI in the germline V gene. Trimming removed 10 bases from V and 1 base from J, with 7 bases in between. The CDR3 is 11 residues long. The CDR3 sequence: CAIDINYGYTF. Here the CDR3 DNA reads TGTGCCATAGACATTAACTATGGCTACACCTTC. The variable domain in full, with the rest retrieved from reference TRBV2 and TRBJ1-2, is EPEVTQTPSHQVTQMGQEVILRCVPISNHLYFYWYRQILGQKVEFLVSFYNNEISEKSEIFDDQFSVERPDGSNFTLKIRSTKLEDSAMYFCAIDINYGYTFGSGTRLTVV.

The V and J genes are TRBV5-6 and TRBJ2-5; 8 positions agree with TRBD2. CDR3 length: 15 residues. In germline, CDR1 is SGHDT, CDR2 YYEEEE. The V and J ends lost 6 bases and 1 base, in that order; junction bases with no gene match: 8. CDR3 protein: CASNLLAGRQETQYF. In nucleotides, the CDR3 is TGTGCCAGCAACCTCTTAGCGGGACGCCAAGAGACCCAGTACTTC.

The V call is TRBV7-2, the J call TRBJ2-1; TRBD2 matches 10 bases. The CDR3 runs to 16 residues. Germline CDR1 and CDR2: SGHTA and FQGNSA. The junction had 9 bases not matched to a gene; V was cut back by 5 bases and J by 5 bases. The CDR3 protein is CASSKKAGGLNNEQFF. In DNA, the CDR3 is TGTGCCAGCAGCAAGAAAGCGGGAGGGCTCAACAATGAGCAGTTCTTC.

This chain connects TRBV10-3 to TRBJ1-5; 7 nucleotides align to TRBD1. Germline V gives CDR1 ENHRY, CDR2 SYGVKD. The CDR3 totals 13 residues. V trimming: 11 bases; J trimming: 5 bases; junction bases outside the gene matches: 9. The CDR3 is CAASTGSDQPQHF. In nucleotides, the CDR3 is TGTGCCGCCTCGACAGGGTCGGATCAGCCCCAGCATTTT.

This rearrangement joins TRBV18 to TRBJ2-6, with 8 bases that match TRBD2. The CDR3 has 17 residues. Unmatched junction bases numbered 6, after V lost 5 bases and J lost 0 bases. Germline V gene data show CDR1 as KGHSH and CDR2 as LQKENI. The DNA for the CDR3 is TGTGCCAGCTCAGCTCGGGGGGGCCCCTCTGGGGCCAACGTCCTGACTTTC. This sequence encodes CASSARGGPSGANVLTF.

The genes are TRBV3-1 (or the pseudogene TRBV3-2) and TRBJ2-7, with D tentatively TRBD1 (5 bases). This CDR3 comprises 16 residues. Germline CDR1 reads LGHDT; CDR2 reads YNNKEL (reference sequence). Between the trimmed V and J ends, which lost 2 bases and 0 bases, there was a span of 14 bases. The CDR3, as DNA: TGTGCCAGCAGCCAAAGGACATTAAGTTACTCCTACGAGCAGTACTTC. The encoded protein is CASSQRTLSYSYEQYF.

The rearrangement joins TRBV5-1 to TRBJ2-3, with 8 bases that match TRBD1. This CDR3 has 18 residues. Germline V gives CDR1 SGHRS, CDR2 YFSETQ. V gave up 0 bases and J gave up 2 bases; unmatched junction bases: 11. In nucleotides, the CDR3 is TGCGCCAGCAGCTTGGGACAGGGGCTGAGTCCTACCACAGATACGCAGTATTTT. Its translation: CASSLGQGLSPTTDTQYF.

This clone was recorded a few times. The chain has TRBV7-8 and TRBJ1-4, with TRBD1 matching over 8 bases. CDR1 is SGHVS and CDR2 is FQNEAQ in the germline V gene. Germline trimming cut 5 bases from V and 4 bases from J; bases unmatched to any gene: 3. The CDR3 totals 14 residues. The CDR3 region is CASSTGQGNEKLFF. CDR3 bases: TGTGCCAGCAGCACCGGACAGGGTAATGAAAAACTGTTTTTT.

This clone was seen a single time. The chain has TRBV27 and TRBJ1-6, with D hard to call. This CDR3 contains 14 residues. Germline CDR1 is MNHEY and CDR2 is SMNVEV (reference sequence). V was trimmed by 9 bases and J by 0 bases, leaving 9 bases between them. The CDR3 DNA sequence: TGTGCCAGTAGGGAGAGCTCCTATAATTCACCCCTCCACTTT. Translation: CASRESSYNSPLHF.

The chain is built from TRBV10-3 and TRBJ2-4; D call uncertain. Germline CDR1 ENHRY, CDR2 SYGVKD. With 0 bases removed from V and 8 bases from J, the gap between germline ends came to 14 bases. This CDR3 contains 15 residues. The CDR3 here is CAISESIGVGDIQYF. CDR3 nucleotide sequence: TGTGCCATCAGTGAGTCGATCGGAGTGGGTGACATTCAGTACTTC.

The V gene is TRBV11-2, the J gene TRBJ1-1; 10 positions match TRBD1. Germline CDR1 reads SGHAT; CDR2 reads FQNNGV. The trim removed 0 bases at V and 10 bases at J, leaving 2 bases unmatched. CDR3 length: 13 amino acids. As DNA, the CDR3 is TGTGCCAGCAGCTTAGAGAGGACAGGGGGAGCTTTCTTT. This sequence encodes CASSLERTGGAFF.

The chain is built from TRBV13 and TRBJ2-2, with 13 positions matching TRBD2. The CDR3 covers 19 residues. V gave up 5 bases and J gave up 4 bases; unmatched junction bases: 13. Germline CDR1 reads PRHDT; CDR2 reads FYEKMQ (reference sequence). CDR3: CASSEGLAGEVAVTGELFF. The CDR3 DNA is TGTGCCAGCAGCGAAGGACTAGCGGGAGAAGTCGCCGTCACCGGGGAGCTGTTTTTT.

The V gene is TRBV30, the J gene TRBJ1-1, with 7 bases that match TRBD1. The CDR3 covers 13 residues. V was clipped by 2 bases and J by 2 bases; unmatched bases: 2. CDR1 and CDR2 (germline): GTSNPN, SVGIG (reference sequence). The CDR3 nucleotides read TGTGCCTGGAGTAGGGACAGTAACACTGAAGCTTTCTTT. Its translation is CAWSRDSNTEAFF.

V and J are TRBV19 and TRBJ2-2; D may be TRBD1 (5 bases). Per the germline V gene, CDR1 is LNHDA and CDR2 is SQIVND (reference sequence). V lost 8 bases and J 0 bases, leaving 13 bases between the germline ends. The CDR3 consists of 15 residues. The CDR3 DNA is TGTGCCAGTTTGTGGGGCACATCGAACACCGGGGAGCTGTTTTTT. Its protein is CASLWGTSNTGELFF.

This clone was detected only once. The chain is built from TRBV11-2 and TRBJ1-6; maybe TRBD1 (5 bases). Trimming pared 0 bases from V and 4 bases from J, leaving 16 bases between. This CDR3 has 18 amino acids. The germline CDR1 and CDR2 sequences are SGHAT and FQNNGV. The CDR3 spells CASSLDSPGLIYNSPLHF. In nucleotides, the CDR3 is TGTGCCAGCAGCTTAGATTCCCCAGGGTTGATATATAATTCACCCCTCCACTTT.

The chain has TRBV5-6 and TRBJ2-7; D perhaps matches TRBD2 (5 bases). The germline V and J ends were trimmed by 4 bases and 6 bases, with 17 bases remaining between them. This CDR3 contains 14 residues. Germline assignment: CDR1 SGHDT and CDR2 YYEEEE. The CDR3 sequence is CASSPRDLVGEQYF. The CDR3 nucleotides read TGTGCCAGCAGCCCCCGGGATCTAGTCGGCGAGCAGTACTTC.

V and J are TRBV19 and TRBJ2-1; possible D gene TRBD1, 5 bases. V lost 7 bases and J lost 7, with 17 bases in between. Germline assignment: CDR1 LNHDA and CDR2 SQIVND (reference sequence). The CDR3 is 14 residues long. This CDR3 is CASNRRQPSNEQFF. CDR3 in DNA: TGTGCCAGTAACCGACGACAGCCGTCTAATGAGCAGTTCTTC.